Listed below are T cell receptor beta chains from one sample, sequenced in a study of technical replicates of blood from a few donors. Generated by immunoSEQ multiplex PCR, the TCRdb table keeps only in-frame clones and is missing some. The sample lists around 70,000 clones; around 94% were seen once. Sample: T cells isolated from PBMCs. Source of these receptors: a human donor in good health. Both conserved end residues are part of each CDR3. Fields, in order: CDR3 length, J gene, V gene, CDR3 protein.

16 | TRBJ2-1 | TRBV27 | CASSLLAEYSYNEQFF
13 | TRBJ1-1 | TRBV2 | CASSERGGTEAFF
14 | TRBJ1-3 | TRBV15 | CATRTGGSGNTIYF
15 | TRBJ2-2 | TRBV2 | CASSSGTGSIGELFF
15 | TRBJ2-1 | TRBV27 | CASSFGDSSYNEQFF
13 | TRBJ2-3 | TRBV29-1 | CSGLAGGPDTQYF
15 | TRBJ1-4 | TRBV7-8 | CASSLGQGLREKLFF
14 | TRBJ2-3 | TRBV14 | CASSSSSLTDTQYF
16 | TRBJ1-2 | TRBV21-1 | CASSKARGINNYGYTF
16 | TRBJ2-1 | TRBV9 | CASSVPTKSSYNEQFF
13 | TRBJ2-7 | TRBV10-2 | CASEDRGRGEQYF
15 | TRBJ2-2 | TRBV12-5 | CASGLYPGYAGELFF
17 | TRBJ2-1 | TRBV7-2 | CASSLDGGSFFYNEQFF
13 | TRBJ1-2 | TRBV7-9 | CASSLDRGKGYTF
15 | TRBJ1-3 | TRBV4-3 | CASSQVDRDGNTIYF
16 | TRBJ2-5 | TRBV29-1 | CSVSLVGTPLGETQYF
11 | TRBJ2-1 | TRBV5-6 | CASSFVDEQFF
13 | TRBJ2-7 | TRBV18 | CASSPTTRGEQYF
16 | TRBJ1-1 | TRBV9 | CASSVAEYRGNTEAFF
14 | TRBJ1-5 | TRBV7-3 | CASSFRAGDQPQHF
16 | TRBJ2-7 | TRBV6-1 | CASSVLTSGPTYEQYF
19 | TRBJ1-2 | TRBV4-2 | CASSQDSPDRMRRNYGYTF
12 | TRBJ2-1 | TRBV2 | CASSAEANEQFF
13 | TRBJ2-3 | TRBV29-1 | CSVDRGLTDTQYF
17 | TRBJ1-3 | TRBV5-4 | CASSRRAYGVRGNTIYF
14 | TRBJ2-2 | TRBV11-3 | CASSLESDTGELFF
13 | TRBJ1-1 | TRBV19 | CASSIGENTEAFF
11 | TRBJ2-1 | TRBV9 | CASSEGQEQFF
14 | TRBJ2-1 | TRBV4-3 | CASSQVGGYNEQFF
13 | TRBJ1-1 | TRBV27 | CASARIPGTEAFF
13 | TRBJ2-7 | TRBV2 | CASFQDTGGEQYF
16 | TRBJ2-3 | TRBV4-1 | CASSQGPAGVTDTQYF
12 | TRBJ2-3 | TRBV5-6 | CASSLVSDTQYF
15 | TRBJ1-5 | TRBV5-6 | CASSFLQNSNQPQHF
14 | TRBJ1-1 | TRBV19 | CASSTPRRGTEAFF